One T cell receptor beta chain is described in this entry. The table came from immunoSEQ multiplex PCR; TCRdb's copy has only in-frame clones and leaves some out. The data hold about 49,000 clones, with about 80% observed a single time. CDR1 and CDR2 (germline): MGHDK, SYGVNS. Trimming at V came to 6 bases and at J to 6 bases, leaving 7 bases not matched to a gene. This CDR3 is 15 amino acids long. This record comes from a study of radiation and T cells in renal cell carcinoma. Time point here: blood 2 weeks post-SBRT. This sample's treatment: 15 Gy SBRT to primary tumor, nephrectomy 4 weeks later. The sample here was blood, taken from a patient whose treatment included radiotherapy and nephrectomy. The genes are TRBV25-1 and TRBJ2-1; 11 bases are a match to TRBD1. This TCR came from a woman between 65 and 79 years old with renal cell carcinoma. The CDR3 sequence: CASRGAGQGANEQFF. DNA of the CDR3: TGTGCCAGCAGGGGGGCAGGACAGGGGGCCAATGAGCAGTTCTTC.